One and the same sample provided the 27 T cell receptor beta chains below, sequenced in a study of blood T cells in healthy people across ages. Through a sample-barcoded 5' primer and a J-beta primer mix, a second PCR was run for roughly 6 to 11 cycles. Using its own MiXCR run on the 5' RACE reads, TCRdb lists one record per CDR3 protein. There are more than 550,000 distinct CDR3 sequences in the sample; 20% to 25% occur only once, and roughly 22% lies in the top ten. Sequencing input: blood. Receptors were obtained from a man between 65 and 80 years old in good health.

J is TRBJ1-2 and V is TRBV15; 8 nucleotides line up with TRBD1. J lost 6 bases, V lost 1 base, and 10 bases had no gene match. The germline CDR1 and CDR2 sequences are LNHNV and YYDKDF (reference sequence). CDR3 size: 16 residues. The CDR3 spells CATSRVVDRADHGYTF. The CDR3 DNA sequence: TGTGCCACCAGCAGAGTGGTGGACAGGGCAGATCATGGCTACACCTTC.

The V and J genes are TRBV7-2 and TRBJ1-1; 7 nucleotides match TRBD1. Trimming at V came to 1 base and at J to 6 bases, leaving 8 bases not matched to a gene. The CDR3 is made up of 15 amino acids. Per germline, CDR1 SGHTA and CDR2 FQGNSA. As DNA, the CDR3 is TGTGCCAGCAGCTTAGAACGTGACAGGGTCGCTGAAGCTTTCTTT. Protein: CASSLERDRVAEAFF. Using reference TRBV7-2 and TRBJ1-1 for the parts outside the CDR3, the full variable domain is GAGVSQSPSNKVTEKGKDVELRCDPISGHTALYWYRQSLGQGLEFLIYFQGNSAPDKSGLPSDRFSAERTGGSVSTLTIQRTQQEDSAVYLCASSLERDRVAEAFFGQGTRLTVV.

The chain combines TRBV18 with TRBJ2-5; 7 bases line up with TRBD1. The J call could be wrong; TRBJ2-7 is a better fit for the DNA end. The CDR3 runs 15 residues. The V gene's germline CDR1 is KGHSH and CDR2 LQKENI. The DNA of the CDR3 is TGTGCCAGCTCACAAAGGCGACAGGGAGCAGGCGAGCAGTACTTC. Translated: CASSQRRQGAGEQYF.

The CDR3 region is CASKPGTSVDTQYF. CDR3 bases: TGTGCCAGCAAACCCGGGACTAGTGTAGATACGCAGTATTTT. This rearrangement joins TRBV28 to TRBJ2-3; 8 positions agree with TRBD2. V dropped 7 bases and J dropped 5; count of bases not matched to a gene: 8. CDR3 size: 14 residues. In germline, CDR1 is MDHEN, CDR2 SYDVKM.

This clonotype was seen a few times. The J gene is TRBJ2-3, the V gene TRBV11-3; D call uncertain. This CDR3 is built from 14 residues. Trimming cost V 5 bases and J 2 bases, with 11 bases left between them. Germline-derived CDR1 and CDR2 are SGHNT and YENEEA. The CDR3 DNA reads TGTGCCAGCAGCCCTACAAGAAACACAGATACGCAGTATTTT. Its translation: CASSPTRNTDTQYF.

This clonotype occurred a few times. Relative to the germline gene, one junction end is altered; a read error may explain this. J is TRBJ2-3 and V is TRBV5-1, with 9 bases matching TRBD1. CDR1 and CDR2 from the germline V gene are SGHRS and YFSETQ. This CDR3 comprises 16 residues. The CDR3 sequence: CARSPGQGGGTDTQYF. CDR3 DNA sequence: TGCGCCCGCAGCCCGGGACAGGGAGGTGGCACAGATACGCAGTATTTT.

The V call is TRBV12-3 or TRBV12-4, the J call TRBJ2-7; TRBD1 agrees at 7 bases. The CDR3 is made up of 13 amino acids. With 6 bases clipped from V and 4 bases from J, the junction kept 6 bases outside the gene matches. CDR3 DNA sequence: TGTGCCAGCAGGTCCGGGACAGAGTACGAGCAGTACTTC. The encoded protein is CASRSGTEYEQYF.

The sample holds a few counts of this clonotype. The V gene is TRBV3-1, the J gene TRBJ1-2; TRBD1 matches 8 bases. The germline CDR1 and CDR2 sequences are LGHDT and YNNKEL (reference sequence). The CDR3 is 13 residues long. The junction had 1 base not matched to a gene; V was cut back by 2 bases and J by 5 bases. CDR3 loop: CASSQHRGYGYTF. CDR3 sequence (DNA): TGTGCCAGCAGCCAACACAGGGGGTATGGCTACACCTTC.

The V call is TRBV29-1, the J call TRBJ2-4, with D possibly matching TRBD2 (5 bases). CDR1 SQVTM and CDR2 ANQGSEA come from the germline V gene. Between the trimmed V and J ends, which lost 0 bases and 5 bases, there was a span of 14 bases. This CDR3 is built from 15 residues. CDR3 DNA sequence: TGCAGCGTTGAAGATGCGGGTCGGCTTGAAAACATTCAGTACTTC. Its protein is CSVEDAGRLENIQYF. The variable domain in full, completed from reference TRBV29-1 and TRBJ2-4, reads SAVISQKPSRDICQRGTSLTIQCQVDSQVTMMFWYRQQPGQSLTLIATANQGSEATYESGFVIDKFPISRPNLTFSTLTVSNMSPEDSSIYLCSVEDAGRLENIQYFGAGTRLSVL.

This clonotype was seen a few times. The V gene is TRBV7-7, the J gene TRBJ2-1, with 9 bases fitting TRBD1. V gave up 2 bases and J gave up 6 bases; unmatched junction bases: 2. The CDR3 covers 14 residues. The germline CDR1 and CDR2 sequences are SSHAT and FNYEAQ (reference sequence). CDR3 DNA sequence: TGTGCCAGCAGCTTAAACAGGGGGCGCAATGAGCAGTTCTTC. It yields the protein CASSLNRGRNEQFF.

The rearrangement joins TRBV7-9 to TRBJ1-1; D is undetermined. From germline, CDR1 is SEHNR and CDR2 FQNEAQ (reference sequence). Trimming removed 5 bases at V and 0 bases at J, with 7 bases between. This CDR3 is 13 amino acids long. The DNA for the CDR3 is TGTGCCAGCAGCACAGATGTGAACACTGAAGCTTTCTTT. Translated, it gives CASSTDVNTEAFF.

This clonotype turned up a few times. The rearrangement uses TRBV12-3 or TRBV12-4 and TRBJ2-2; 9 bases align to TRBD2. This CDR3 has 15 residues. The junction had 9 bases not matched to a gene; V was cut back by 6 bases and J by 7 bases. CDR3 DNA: TGTGCCAGCAGCCAGAGACTAGCGGCTCTCGGGGAGCTGTTTTTT. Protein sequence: CASSQRLAALGELFF.

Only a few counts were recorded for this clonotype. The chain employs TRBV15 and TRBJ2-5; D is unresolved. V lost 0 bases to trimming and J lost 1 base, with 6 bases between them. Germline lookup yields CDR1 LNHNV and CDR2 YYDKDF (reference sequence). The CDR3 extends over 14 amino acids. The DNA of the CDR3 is TGTGCCACCAGCAGAGATTGGGCCCAAGAGACCCAGTACTTC. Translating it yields CATSRDWAQETQYF. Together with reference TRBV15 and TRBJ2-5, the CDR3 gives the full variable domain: DAMVIQNPRYQVTQFGKPVTLSCSQTLNHNVMYWYQQKSSQAPKLLFHYYDKDFNNEADTPDNFQSRRPNTSFCFLDIRSPGLGDTAMYLCATSRDWAQETQYFGPGTRLLVL.

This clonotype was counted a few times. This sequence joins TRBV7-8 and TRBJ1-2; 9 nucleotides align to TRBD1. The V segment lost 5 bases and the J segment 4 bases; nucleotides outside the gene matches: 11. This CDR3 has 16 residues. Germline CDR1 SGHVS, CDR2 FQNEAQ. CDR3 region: CASSQTGTGSLYGYTF. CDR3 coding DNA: TGTGCCAGCAGCCAAACCGGGACAGGGTCCCTCTATGGCTACACCTTC.

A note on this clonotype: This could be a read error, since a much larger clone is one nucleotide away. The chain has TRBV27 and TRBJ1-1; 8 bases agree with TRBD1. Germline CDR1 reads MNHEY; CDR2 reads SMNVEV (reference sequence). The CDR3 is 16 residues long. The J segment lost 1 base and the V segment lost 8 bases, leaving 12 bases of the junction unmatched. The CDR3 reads CASESSTGVKNTEAFF. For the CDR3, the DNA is TGTGCCAGCGAAAGTTCGACAGGGGTTAAGAACACTGAAGCTTTCTTT.

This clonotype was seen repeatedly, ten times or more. The CDR3 DNA follows: TGTGCCAGCAGTCCCCCGGGACTAGCCTACGAGCAGTACGTC. Its protein is CASSPPGLAYEQYV. The chain has TRBV12-3 or TRBV12-4 and TRBJ2-5; TRBD2 matches at 8 bases. The DNA end lines up better with TRBJ2-7; the J call may be wrong. The CDR3 has 14 residues.

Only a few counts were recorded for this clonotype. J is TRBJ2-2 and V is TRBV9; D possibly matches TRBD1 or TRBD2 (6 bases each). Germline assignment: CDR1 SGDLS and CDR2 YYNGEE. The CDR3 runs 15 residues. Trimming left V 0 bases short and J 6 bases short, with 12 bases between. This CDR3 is CASSVDPGGSGELFF. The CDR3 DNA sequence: TGTGCCAGCAGCGTAGACCCCGGGGGCTCCGGGGAGCTGTTTTTT.

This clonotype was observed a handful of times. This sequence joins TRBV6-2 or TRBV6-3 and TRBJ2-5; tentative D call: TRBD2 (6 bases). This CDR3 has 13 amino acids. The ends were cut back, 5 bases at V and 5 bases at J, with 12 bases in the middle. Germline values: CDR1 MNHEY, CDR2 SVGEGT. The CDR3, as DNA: TGTGCCAGCAGTAAACTAGCTCGGGAGACCCAGTACTTC. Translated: CASSKLARETQYF.

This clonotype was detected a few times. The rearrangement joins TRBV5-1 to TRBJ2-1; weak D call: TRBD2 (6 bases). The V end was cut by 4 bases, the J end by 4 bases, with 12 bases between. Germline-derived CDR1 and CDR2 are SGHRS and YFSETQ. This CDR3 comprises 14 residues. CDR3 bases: TGCGCCAGCAGCACCGGGACTTTTTACAATGAGCAGTTCTTC. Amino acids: CASSTGTFYNEQFF. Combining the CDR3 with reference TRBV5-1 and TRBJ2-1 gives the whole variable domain KAGVTQTPRYLIKTRGQQVTLSCSPISGHRSVSWYQQTPGQGLQFLFEYFSETQRNKGNFPGRFSGRQFSNSRSEMNVSTLELGDSALYLCASSTGTFYNEQFFGPGTRLTVL.

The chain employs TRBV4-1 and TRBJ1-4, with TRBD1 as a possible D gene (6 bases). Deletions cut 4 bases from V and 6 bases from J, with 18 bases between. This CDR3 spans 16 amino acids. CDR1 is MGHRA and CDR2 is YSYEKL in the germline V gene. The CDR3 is CASSPRDTLGDEKLFF. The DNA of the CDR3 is TGCGCCAGCAGCCCCCGGGACACCCTGGGTGATGAAAAACTGTTTTTT.

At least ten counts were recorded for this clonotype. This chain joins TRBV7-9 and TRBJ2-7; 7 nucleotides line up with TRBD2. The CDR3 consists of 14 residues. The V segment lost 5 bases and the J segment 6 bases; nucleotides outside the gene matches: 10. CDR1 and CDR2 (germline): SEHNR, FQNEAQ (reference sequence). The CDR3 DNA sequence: TGTGCCAGCAGCCTAGATGCGGGAGCTCTCGAGCAGTACGTC. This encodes CASSLDAGALEQYV.

CDR3 in amino acids: CASRERALEETQYF. Written as DNA, the CDR3 is TGTGCCAGCAGGGAGCGGGCCCTAGAAGAGACCCAGTACTTC. The chain uses TRBV2 and TRBJ2-5; D possibly corresponds to TRBD2 (6 bases). The V end lost 6 bases, the J end lost 3 bases, and 14 bases lay between the germline ends. The germline CDR1 and CDR2 sequences are SNHLY and FYNNEI. The CDR3 spans 14 residues.

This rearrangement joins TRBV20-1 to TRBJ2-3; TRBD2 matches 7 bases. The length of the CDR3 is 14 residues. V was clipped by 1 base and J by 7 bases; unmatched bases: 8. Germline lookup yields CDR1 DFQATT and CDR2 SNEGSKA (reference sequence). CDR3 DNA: TGCAGTGCTAGAGGGAGCGGGGTAACGAATACGCAGTATTTT. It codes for CSARGSGVTNTQYF.

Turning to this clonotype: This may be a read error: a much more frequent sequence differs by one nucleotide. CDR3 sequence (DNA): TGTGCCAGCAGCTTAGCGGGACCTAGCTCCTACAATGAGCAGTTCTTC. This gives the protein CASSLAGPSSYNEQFF. The V gene is TRBV7-2, the J gene TRBJ2-1; the D gene could be TRBD1 or TRBD2 (5 bases each). V was clipped by 0 bases and J by 0 bases, with 9 bases between them. The CDR3 covers 16 residues. Germline values: CDR1 SGHTA, CDR2 FQGNSA.

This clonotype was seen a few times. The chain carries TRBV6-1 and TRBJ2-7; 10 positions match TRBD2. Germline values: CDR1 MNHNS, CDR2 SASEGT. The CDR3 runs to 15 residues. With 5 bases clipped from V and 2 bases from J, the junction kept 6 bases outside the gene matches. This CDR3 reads CASSRSSGGTYEQYF. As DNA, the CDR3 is TGTGCCAGCAGTAGGTCTAGCGGGGGCACCTACGAGCAGTACTTC.

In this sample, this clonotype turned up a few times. The CDR3, as DNA: TGTGCCAGCAGTCTTAACCCGAGGAGGTACGAGCAGTACGTC. This sequence encodes CASSLNPRRYEQYV. This sequence joins TRBV28 and TRBJ2-7; D is possibly TRBD2 (5 bases). The germline V gene has CDR1 MDHEN and CDR2 SYDVKM. The V end was cut by 5 bases, the J end by 4 bases, with 15 bases between. The CDR3 covers 14 residues.

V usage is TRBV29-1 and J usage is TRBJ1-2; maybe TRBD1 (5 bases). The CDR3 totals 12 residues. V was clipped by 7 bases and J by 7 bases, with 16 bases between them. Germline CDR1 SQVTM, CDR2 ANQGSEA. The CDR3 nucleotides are TGCAGCGGGGGACCTACTCCTCTTGGCTACACCTTC. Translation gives CSGGPTPLGYTF.